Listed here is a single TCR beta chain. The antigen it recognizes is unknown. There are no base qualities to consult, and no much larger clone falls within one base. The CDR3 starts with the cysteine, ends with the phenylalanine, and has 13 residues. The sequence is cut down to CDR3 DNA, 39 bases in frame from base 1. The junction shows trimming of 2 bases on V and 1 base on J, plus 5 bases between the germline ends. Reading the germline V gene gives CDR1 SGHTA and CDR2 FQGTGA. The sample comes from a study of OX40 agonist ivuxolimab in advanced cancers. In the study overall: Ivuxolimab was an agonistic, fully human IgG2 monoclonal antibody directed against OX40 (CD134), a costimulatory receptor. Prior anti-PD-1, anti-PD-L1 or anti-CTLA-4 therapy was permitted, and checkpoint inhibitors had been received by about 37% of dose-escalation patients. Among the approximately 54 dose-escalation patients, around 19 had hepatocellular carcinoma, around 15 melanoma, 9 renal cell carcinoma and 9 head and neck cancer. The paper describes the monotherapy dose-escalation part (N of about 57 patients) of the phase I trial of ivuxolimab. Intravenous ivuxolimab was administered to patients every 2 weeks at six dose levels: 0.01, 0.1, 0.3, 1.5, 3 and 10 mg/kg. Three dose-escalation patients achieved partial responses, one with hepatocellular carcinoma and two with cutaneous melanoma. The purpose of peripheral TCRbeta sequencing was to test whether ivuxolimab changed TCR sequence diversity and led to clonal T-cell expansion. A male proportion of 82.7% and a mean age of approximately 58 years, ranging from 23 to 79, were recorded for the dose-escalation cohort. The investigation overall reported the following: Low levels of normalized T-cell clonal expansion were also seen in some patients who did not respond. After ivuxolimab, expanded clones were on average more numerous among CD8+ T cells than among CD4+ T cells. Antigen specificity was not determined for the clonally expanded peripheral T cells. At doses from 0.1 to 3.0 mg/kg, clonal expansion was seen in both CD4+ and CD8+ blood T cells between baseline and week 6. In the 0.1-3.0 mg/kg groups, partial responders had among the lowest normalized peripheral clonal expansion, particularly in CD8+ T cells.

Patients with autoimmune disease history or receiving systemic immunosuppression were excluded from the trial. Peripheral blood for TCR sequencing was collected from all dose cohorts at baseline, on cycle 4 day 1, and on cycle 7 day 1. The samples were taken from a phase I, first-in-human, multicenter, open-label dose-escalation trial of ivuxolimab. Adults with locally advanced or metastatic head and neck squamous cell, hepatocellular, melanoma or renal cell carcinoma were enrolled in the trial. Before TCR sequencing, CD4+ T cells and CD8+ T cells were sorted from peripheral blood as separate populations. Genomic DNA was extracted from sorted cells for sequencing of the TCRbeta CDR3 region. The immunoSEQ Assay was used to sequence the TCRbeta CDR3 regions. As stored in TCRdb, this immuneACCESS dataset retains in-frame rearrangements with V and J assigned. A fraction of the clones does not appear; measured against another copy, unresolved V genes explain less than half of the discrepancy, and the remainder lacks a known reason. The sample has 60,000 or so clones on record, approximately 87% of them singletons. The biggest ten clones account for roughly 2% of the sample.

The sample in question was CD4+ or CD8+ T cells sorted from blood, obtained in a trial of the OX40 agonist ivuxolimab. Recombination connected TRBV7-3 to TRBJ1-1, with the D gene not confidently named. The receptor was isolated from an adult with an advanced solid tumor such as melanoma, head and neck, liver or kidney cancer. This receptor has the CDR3 CASSLEENTEAFF. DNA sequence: TGTGCCAGCAGCTTAGAAGAGAACACTGAAGCTTTCTTT.